Below are 9 T cell receptor beta chains sequenced from a single sample in a study of T-cell reconstitution after alpha-beta-depleted transplantation in children. Library preparation (for TCRbeta) was performed with unique molecular identifiers. TCRdb ran MiXCR on the PCR reads and lists one entry per CDR3 protein. The sample lists about 210,000 distinct CDR3 sequences; 17% were seen once. Sequenced here: PBMCs, mostly from graft donor cells, sampled 360 days after TCRalphabeta/CD19-depleted stem cell transplant. These TCRs come from a male patient aged 2-15 years who had a stem cell transplant for acute lymphoblastic leukemia, so the T cells may come from the graft donor.

This chain connects TRBV6-5 to TRBJ2-5; possible D gene TRBD1, 6 bases. Germline V lookup: CDR1 MNHEY, CDR2 SVGAGI. With 4 bases removed from V and 5 bases from J, the gap between germline ends came to 17 bases. CDR3 length: 15 amino acids. The CDR3 loop reads CASSSLQGSRETQYF. The DNA of the CDR3 is TGTGCCAGCAGTTCACTCCAGGGGTCGAGGGAGACCCAGTACTTC.

In its sample, this clonotype was seen once. This chain uses TRBV5-5 with TRBJ2-3, with 8 bases fitting TRBD1. The V gene end was trimmed by 3 bases and the J gene end by 3 bases; junction bases not matched to a gene: 6. The CDR3 has 15 residues. CDR1 is SGHKS and CDR2 is YYEKEE in the germline V gene (reference sequence). The CDR3: CASSYTGGYTDTQYF. The CDR3 DNA reads TGTGCCAGCAGCTATACAGGGGGGTATACAGATACGCAGTATTTT.

This sequence joins TRBV5-1 and TRBJ2-2; tentative D call: TRBD1 (5 bases). V lost 1 base and J lost 3, with 16 bases in between. The length of the CDR3 is 17 residues. The germline V gene has CDR1 SGHRS and CDR2 YFSETQ. This CDR3 is CASSLKVVGPDTGELFF. CDR3 sequence (DNA): TGCGCCAGCAGCTTGAAAGTGGTGGGGCCGGACACCGGGGAGCTGTTTTTT.

In nucleotides, the CDR3 is TGTGCCAGCAGCGTAGACGTTTCTGGCAATCAGCCCCAGCATTTT. This sequence encodes CASSVDVSGNQPQHF. The genes are TRBV9 and TRBJ1-5; D gene unclear. Between the trimmed V and J ends, which lost 0 bases and 2 bases, there was a span of 9 bases. The length of the CDR3 is 15 residues. From germline, CDR1 is SGDLS and CDR2 YYNGEE.

This chain connects TRBV7-9 to TRBJ2-7; no clear D gene. This CDR3 contains 11 residues. The germline V gene encodes CDR1 SEHNR and CDR2 FQNEAQ (reference sequence). V was clipped by 3 bases and J by 4 bases, with 4 bases between them. The CDR3 coding sequence is TGTGCCAGCAGCTTCGAATACGAGCAGTACTTC. It yields the protein CASSFEYEQYF.

This clonotype was observed many times. V is TRBV12-3 or TRBV12-4 and J is TRBJ2-3, with unresolved D. Trimming cost V 5 bases and J 0 bases, with 15 bases left between them. The length of the CDR3 is 16 residues. This chain's CDR3 is CASSGVGSRSTDTQYF. CDR3 coding DNA: TGTGCCAGCAGTGGGGTGGGCAGTAGAAGCACAGATACGCAGTATTTT.

This clonotype was seen only a few times. The chain combines TRBV5-1 with TRBJ2-2; unclear D gene. Germline values: CDR1 SGHRS, CDR2 YFSETQ. V was clipped by 2 bases and J by 6 bases, with 5 bases between them. This CDR3 contains 12 residues. The CDR3, as DNA: TGCGCCAGCAGCTTTACCCCCGGGGAGCTGTTTTTT. Its translation: CASSFTPGELFF.

The J gene is TRBJ1-5, the V gene TRBV7-9, with 11 bases that match TRBD1. The CDR3 loop spans 16 amino acids. V lost 4 bases and J lost 7; bases outside the gene matches: 9. Germline CDR1 SEHNR, CDR2 FQNEAQ (reference sequence). CDR3 residues: CASSSTGQGAKQPQHF. In nucleotides, the CDR3 is TGTGCCAGCAGCTCAACCGGACAGGGGGCAAAACAGCCCCAGCATTTT.

The table lists this clonotype with a few counts. The V and J genes are TRBV4-3 and TRBJ2-7; weak D call: TRBD2 (7 bases). Germline V gene data show CDR1 as LGHNA and CDR2 as YSLEER. Trimming took 0 bases from V and 3 from J, leaving 12 bases between them. The CDR3 length is 15 residues. In nucleotides, the CDR3 is TGCGCCAGCAGCCAAGACCCAGGGGAGGGCTACGAGCAGTACTTC. This sequence encodes CASSQDPGEGYEQYF.